These 28 T cell receptor beta chains came from one sample sequenced in a study of Graves' ophthalmopathy and Graves' hyperthyroidism. Transcripts of RNA were the source for amplifying TCR beta CDR3 regions. A first-round RT-PCR used HTBI primers, followed by a second-round multiplex PCR. A single record per CDR3 protein comes from TCRdb applying MiXCR to the multiplex PCR reads. The table includes roughly 400,000 distinct CDR3 sequences, roughly 18% detected once. Material for sequencing was peripheral blood. The receptors were gathered from a woman younger than 35 with Graves' ophthalmopathy.

The V and J genes are TRBV28 and TRBJ1-6; unclear D gene. Per germline, CDR1 MDHEN and CDR2 SYDVKM. V lost 3 bases, J lost 3 bases, and 6 bases lay in between. The CDR3 spans 14 residues. The CDR3 loop reads CASSLADYNSPLHF. The DNA for the CDR3 is TGTGCCAGCAGTTTGGCCGACTATAATTCACCCCTCCACTTT.

This clonotype was detected ten times or more. As DNA, the CDR3 is TGTGCCAGCAGTGAAGGTGGTGGTCTGCACCTCCACTTT. It encodes CASSEGGGLHLHF. The chain carries TRBV2 and TRBJ1-6; no reliable D call. Trimming removed 1 base from V and 15 bases from J, with 13 bases in between. CDR3 length equals 13 residues. CDR1 and CDR2 from the germline V gene are SNHLY and FYNNEI.

This clonotype was observed many times. CDR3 region: CASSDDRLKAGELFF. The CDR3 nucleotides read TGTGCCAGCAGTGACGACAGGTTAAAGGCCGGGGAGCTGTTTTTT. The chain employs TRBV25-1 and TRBJ2-2; D perhaps matches TRBD1 (6 bases). Between the trimmed V and J ends, which lost 3 bases and 6 bases, there was a span of 14 bases. Germline CDR1 and CDR2: MGHDK and SYGVNS. The CDR3 has 15 amino acids.

This clonotype came up many times. The DNA for the CDR3 is TGTGCCAGTAGTATTCTTGGGACAGGCACGACTATCTATGGCTACACCTTC. This sequence encodes CASSILGTGTTIYGYTF. The V call is TRBV19, the J call TRBJ1-2, with 8 bases that match TRBD1. The germline V gene encodes CDR1 LNHDA and CDR2 SQIVND (reference sequence). The CDR3 has 17 amino acids. Trimming at V came to 3 bases and at J to 4 bases, leaving 13 bases not matched to a gene.

This clonotype has a count of ten or more. The chain couples TRBV7-2 to TRBJ1-5; TRBD1 aligns across 8 bases. This CDR3 has 14 residues. CDR1 is SGHTA, CDR2 FQGNSA, per germline. V shed 5 bases and J 2 bases; nucleotides not matched to a gene: 2. The CDR3: CASSLTGGNQPQHF. Here the CDR3 DNA reads TGTGCCAGCAGCCTGACAGGGGGCAATCAGCCCCAGCATTTT.

Ten or more counts support this clonotype. The V gene is TRBV4-3, the J gene TRBJ2-7; either TRBD1 or TRBD2 may supply D (5 bases each). Between the trimmed V and J ends, which lost 4 bases and 0 bases, there was a span of 13 bases. CDR1 and CDR2 from the germline V gene are LGHNA and YSLEER. The CDR3 is 15 amino acids. In DNA form, the CDR3 reads TGCGCCAGCAGCCGAGGGTCGACAGACTCCTACGAGCAGTACTTC. Amino acids: CASSRGSTDSYEQYF.

This clonotype was counted at least ten times. CDR3 DNA sequence: TGTGCCAGCAGTTACGAACAGACTAACACCGGGGAGCTGTTTTTT. Protein: CASSYEQTNTGELFF. This rearrangement joins TRBV6-5 to TRBJ2-2; D is unresolved. The ends were cut back, 2 bases at V and 2 bases at J, with 9 bases in the middle. CDR1 is MNHEY and CDR2 is SVGAGI in the germline V gene. The CDR3 length is 15 residues.

This chain uses TRBV28 with TRBJ2-5, with TRBD2 matching over 14 bases. Germline V gives CDR1 MDHEN, CDR2 SYDVKM. Germline trimming cut 7 bases from V and 2 bases from J; bases unmatched to any gene: 6. This CDR3 is 16 amino acids long. The CDR3 spells CASTPGLAGAQETQYF. The CDR3 DNA reads as TGTGCCAGCACCCCGGGACTAGCGGGAGCACAAGAGACCCAGTACTTC. The entire variable domain, with the rest obtained from reference TRBV28 and TRBJ2-5, is as follows: DVKVTQSSRYLVKRTGEKVFLECVQDMDHENMFWYRQDPGLGLRLIYFSYDVKMKEKGDIPEGYSVSREKKERFSLILESASTNQTSMYLCASTPGLAGAQETQYFGPGTRLLVL.

The sample holds many counts of this clonotype. This chain connects TRBV27 to TRBJ1-2; D ambiguous. Germline CDR1 MNHEY, CDR2 SMNVEV (reference sequence). V shed 0 bases and J shed 2 bases, with 10 bases lying between them. The CDR3 sequence is 15 residues long. The CDR3 reads CASSLSMGRNYGYTF. Here the CDR3 DNA reads TGTGCCAGCAGTTTATCCATGGGCCGGAACTATGGCTACACCTTC.

This clonotype was seen ten or more times. The chain employs TRBV25-1 and TRBJ2-2; possibly TRBD1 for D (6 bases). This CDR3 has 17 amino acids. Germline loops: CDR1 MGHDK, CDR2 SYGVNS. The V gene lost 5 bases and the J gene lost 4 bases, with 20 bases spanning the gap. CDR3 protein: CASSSSATGLSTGELFF. In nucleotides, the CDR3 is TGTGCCAGCAGTAGCAGTGCGACAGGCCTAAGCACCGGGGAGCTGTTTTTT.

The rearrangement links TRBV2 to TRBJ2-4, with D hard to call. Germline V CDR1 and CDR2: SNHLY, FYNNEI. With 5 bases removed from V and 0 bases from J, the gap between germline ends came to 11 bases. The CDR3 consists of 15 residues. CDR3 nucleotide sequence: TGTGCCAGCAGTTCCGCAGCGCTAGCCAAAAACATTCAGTACTTC. Encoded protein: CASSSAALAKNIQYF.

At least ten counts were recorded for this clonotype. V is TRBV6-5 and J is TRBJ1-2; 7 bases map to TRBD1. CDR1 and CDR2 from the germline V gene are MNHEY and SVGAGI. The CDR3 has 17 residues. With V trimmed by 4 bases and J by 1 base, 12 bases remained unmatched. The CDR3 protein is CASSLEPGTEFNYGYTF. CDR3 DNA sequence: TGTGCCAGCAGTTTAGAACCCGGGACAGAATTTAACTATGGCTACACCTTC.

The chain employs TRBV9 and TRBJ2-5; 8 nucleotides line up with TRBD1. CDR3 length: 16 residues. Germline V gene data show CDR1 as SGDLS and CDR2 as YYNGEE. V lost 3 bases, J lost 4 bases, and 11 bases stayed unmatched. The CDR3 loop reads CASSANLGTGGETQYF. The CDR3, as DNA: TGTGCCAGCAGCGCCAACCTAGGGACAGGAGGAGAGACCCAGTACTTC.

This clonotype was picked up many times. This chain joins TRBV27 and TRBJ2-7; 12 bases fit TRBD1. There are 16 residues in the CDR3. V lost 3 bases, J lost 5 bases, and 8 bases stayed unmatched. From germline, CDR1 is MNHEY and CDR2 SMNVEV (reference sequence). CDR3 nucleotide sequence: TGTGCCAGCAGTTTGGGACAGGGGGCGCTTTTCAACGAGCAGTACTTC. Residues: CASSLGQGALFNEQYF.

The table lists this clonotype with many counts. V is TRBV9 and J is TRBJ2-2, with D possibly matching TRBD1 (5 bases). The CDR3 loop spans 15 amino acids. Germline V gene sequence: CDR1 SGDLS, CDR2 YYNGEE. Trimming removed 4 bases from V and 4 bases from J, with 14 bases in between. The CDR3: CASSYRRTPTGELFF. In DNA form, the CDR3 reads TGTGCCAGCAGCTACAGGAGAACACCCACCGGGGAGCTGTTTTTT. Complete variable domain (other parts from reference TRBV9 and TRBJ2-2): DSGVTQTPKHLITATGQRVTLRCSPRSGDLSVYWYQQSLDQGLQFLIQYYNGEERAKGNILERFSAQQFPDLHSELNLSSLELGDSALYFCASSYRRTPTGELFFGEGSRLTVL.

This clonotype was counted many times. V usage is TRBV11-2 and J usage is TRBJ1-5, with D maybe TRBD1 (5 bases). Trimming removed 10 bases from V and 5 bases from J, with 18 bases in between. The CDR3 totals 14 residues. Per the germline V gene, CDR1 is SGHAT and CDR2 is FQNNGV. The CDR3 reads CAKTLDTPYQPQHF. The CDR3, as DNA: TGTGCCAAGACCCTGGACACCCCATATCAGCCCCAGCATTTT.

J is TRBJ2-7 and V is TRBV13; 8 nucleotides match TRBD1. CDR1 is PRHDT and CDR2 is FYEKMQ in the germline V gene (reference sequence). CDR3 length equals 13 residues. Losses at the gene ends were 9 bases for V and 1 base for J; bases not matched to a gene: 5. The CDR3 spells CASGTGLSYEQYF. CDR3 coding DNA: TGTGCCAGTGGGACAGGTCTTTCCTACGAGCAGTACTTC.

This clonotype has a count of ten or more. This sequence joins TRBV7-9 and TRBJ1-1, with TRBD1 as a possible D gene (6 bases). The V and J ends lost 4 bases and 9 bases respectively, with 12 bases between them. The CDR3 totals 12 residues. Per germline, CDR1 SEHNR and CDR2 FQNEAQ (reference sequence). The DNA of the CDR3 is TGTGCCAGCAGCTACCGGGACATGAAAGCTTTCTTT. It translates to CASSYRDMKAFF.

This clonotype was picked up many times. CDR3 DNA: TGTGCCAGCAGTTCTGACGGTAGTCAGCCCCAGCATTTT. It encodes CASSSDGSQPQHF. The J gene is TRBJ1-5, the V gene TRBV6-5; unclear D gene. The germline CDR1 and CDR2 sequences are MNHEY and SVGAGI. This CDR3 is built from 13 residues. Between the trimmed V and J ends, which lost 4 bases and 6 bases, there was a span of 10 bases.

V is TRBV28 and J is TRBJ2-2; TRBD2 matches 13 bases. CDR1 is MDHEN, CDR2 SYDVKM, per germline. The CDR3 is 16 residues long. V dropped 5 bases and J dropped 7; count of bases not matched to a gene: 7. This CDR3 is CASSLGLAGVVGELFF. In DNA, the CDR3 is TGTGCCAGCAGTCTCGGACTAGCGGGAGTGGTCGGGGAGCTGTTTTTT.

The chain employs TRBV6-2 or TRBV6-3 and TRBJ1-1; unclear D gene. CDR3 size: 13 residues. Germline CDR1 and CDR2: MNHEY and SVGEGT. Trimming took 4 bases from V and 5 from J, leaving 11 bases between them. CDR3 region: CASSFGVRTEAFF. The CDR3 DNA reads TGTGCCAGCAGTTTCGGGGTGAGAACTGAAGCTTTCTTT.

Many counts were recorded for this clonotype. CDR3 region: CASSPGVRVRETQYF. The CDR3 bases are TGTGCCAGCAGTCCAGGGGTTCGGGTACGAGAGACCCAGTACTTC. V gene TRBV12-3 or TRBV12-4 combines with J gene TRBJ2-5; tentative D call: TRBD1 (6 bases). V gave up 5 bases and J gave up 4 bases, with 17 bases separating them. The CDR3 has 15 amino acids.

This clonotype was seen ten or more times. V and J are TRBV27 and TRBJ1-2; D not resolved. Germline CDR1 and CDR2: MNHEY and SMNVEV (reference sequence). The CDR3 totals 13 residues. Trimming stripped 6 bases from V and 5 bases from J, with 13 bases between. In nucleotides, the CDR3 is TGTGCCAGCAGAGGCAGCAATACATATGGCTACACCTTC. This codes for CASRGSNTYGYTF.

This clonotype was counted a few times. This chain joins TRBV20-1 and TRBJ1-3, with D possibly TRBD1 on 5 matching bases. Germline CDR1 DFQATT, CDR2 SNEGSKA (reference sequence). The V end lost 4 bases, the J end lost 0 bases, and 19 bases lay between the germline ends. The CDR3 has 17 amino acids. CDR3 sequence (DNA): TGCAGTGCTAACGTTCGGGGGGAACTACTCTCTGGAAACACCATATATTTT. Translation: CSANVRGELLSGNTIYF.

Many counts were recorded for this clonotype. V is TRBV20-1 and J is TRBJ1-3; 7 bases map to TRBD1. Losses at the gene ends were 6 bases for V and 3 bases for J; bases not matched to a gene: 8. There are 14 residues in the CDR3. CDR1 and CDR2 (germline): DFQATT, SNEGSKA (reference sequence). CDR3 sequence (DNA): TGCAGTGCCGGACAGGTCGTCGGTGGAAACACCATATATTTT. It yields the protein CSAGQVVGGNTIYF.

V gene TRBV28 combines with J gene TRBJ1-1, with TRBD1 matching over 7 bases. Per the germline V gene, CDR1 is MDHEN and CDR2 is SYDVKM. The CDR3 loop spans 12 amino acids. The V gene end was trimmed by 6 bases and the J gene end by 6 bases; junction bases not matched to a gene: 4. CDR3 DNA: TGTGCCAGCAGCCAAGGACAGGCTGAAGCTTTCTTT. Amino acids: CASSQGQAEAFF.

V gene TRBV12-3 or TRBV12-4 combines with J gene TRBJ1-5; D gene ambiguous. V gave up 6 bases and J gave up 5 bases, with 8 bases separating them. This CDR3 region has 12 residues. The CDR3 DNA follows: TGTGCCAGCAGACCCTCGGATCAGCCCCAGCATTTT. This translates into CASRPSDQPQHF.

In its sample, this clonotype was seen many times. V is TRBV6-1 and J is TRBJ2-5; D might be TRBD1 (6 bases). Trimming cost V 6 bases and J 7 bases, with 15 bases left between them. Germline loops: CDR1 MNHNS, CDR2 SASEGT. The CDR3 loop spans 13 amino acids. CDR3 protein: CASRKGVSGTQYF. The CDR3 nucleotides are TGTGCCAGCAGGAAGGGGGTGTCGGGGACCCAGTACTTC.